This is a list of T cell receptor beta chains from one sample in a study of blood T cell repertoires in COVID-19. This table comes from immunoSEQ multiplex PCR, and its TCRdb copy is limited to in-frame clones, with some not included. The top ten hold under 3% of the sample, which has 110,000 to 150,000 clones, 75% to 85% seen once. Sequencing was done on a sample of peripheral blood. The receptors stem from a man aged 45 to 65 with acute or convalescent COVID-19. CDR3s include the opening cysteine and the closing phenylalanine or tryptophan. D genes are given only for firm matches. Only some rows state a clone size, as once, few, many or a class for expanded clones.

v_call	j_call	clone_size	d_call	cdr3_aa	cdr3_nt
TRBV6-5	TRBJ2-5	.	TRBD1	CASSWTGRETQYF	TGTGCCAGCAGTTGGACAGGACGGGAGACCCAGTACTTC
TRBV5-1	TRBJ1-6	.	.	CASSPKPPTEALHF	TGCGCCAGCAGCCCTAAGCCCCCTACGGAGGCCCTCCACTTT
TRBV27	TRBJ2-7	few	TRBD2	CASSGSRTSGTVSYEQYF	TGTGCCAGCAGTGGCTCCAGGACTAGCGGGACGGTGTCCTACGAGCAGTACTTC
TRBV7-6	TRBJ2-2	.	TRBD2	CASSLGLAENTGELFF	TGTGCCAGCAGCTTAGGACTAGCGGAGAACACCGGGGAGCTGTTTTTT
TRBV2	TRBJ1-6	.	.	CASTEDGLYSPLHF	TGTGCCAGCACCGAAGACGGACTCTACTCACCCCTCCACTTT
TRBV28	TRBJ2-2	once	TRBD1	CASSLWTGAGPGELFF	TGTGCCAGCAGTTTATGGACAGGGGCAGGGCCCGGGGAGCTGTTTTTT
TRBV7-8	TRBJ1-1	once	.	CASSPTRQPNTEAFF	TGTGCCAGCAGCCCAACCCGACAGCCAAACACTGAAGCTTTCTTT
TRBV9	TRBJ1-2	.	.	CASSKGGNYGYTF	TGTGCCAGCAGCAAAGGGGGAAACTATGGCTACACCTTC
TRBV18	TRBJ2-7	few	.	CASSPRERITYEQYF	TGTGCCAGCTCACCGAGGGAAAGGATTACCTACGAGCAGTACTTC
TRBV6-5	TRBJ2-7	once	TRBD1	CATWTGGYEQYF	TGTGCCACTTGGACAGGGGGCTACGAGCAGTACTTC
TRBV9	TRBJ2-3	few	TRBD2	CASSVTSWGGADTQYF	TGTGCCAGCAGCGTTACTAGCTGGGGGGGGGCAGATACGCAGTATTTT
TRBV4-1	TRBJ2-3	.	TRBD2	CASSTGTSGTGGTDTQYF	TGCGCCAGCAGCACCGGGACTAGCGGGACCGGCGGCACAGATACGCAGTATTTT
TRBV5-4	TRBJ2-3	.	TRBD2	CASSPGVAGTDTQYF	TGTGCCAGCAGCCCAGGGGTAGCGGGAACAGATACGCAGTATTTT
TRBV9	TRBJ2-7	.	TRBD1	CASSEGQSYEQYF	TGTGCCAGCAGCGAGGGACAGTCCTACGAGCAGTACTTC
TRBV6-4	TRBJ1-1	.	TRBD1	CASSEQGAETEAFF	TGTGCCAGCAGTGAACAGGGGGCAGAGACTGAAGCTTTCTTT
TRBV5-5	TRBJ1-1	.	.	CASSLVAGRTEAFF	TGTGCCAGCAGCTTGGTGGCAGGGAGGACTGAAGCTTTCTTT
TRBV10-3	TRBJ1-6	.	TRBD1	CAINQDRATPLHF	TGTGCCATCAACCAGGACAGGGCGACACCCCTCCACTTT
TRBV11-3	TRBJ2-1	.	.	CASSRYRGSNEQFF	TGTGCCAGCAGCCGATATCGGGGGAGTAATGAGCAGTTCTTC
TRBV29-1	TRBJ2-7	.	TRBD1	CSVEDRGRYEQYF	TGCAGCGTTGAGGACAGGGGGAGGTACGAGCAGTACTTC
TRBV7-3	TRBJ2-1	few	.	CASSAAGSSYNEQFF	TGTGCCAGCAGCGCGGCGGGGAGCTCCTACAATGAGCAGTTCTTC
TRBV25-1	TRBJ2-7	.	TRBD2	CASSASSGKQYF	TGTGCCAGCAGTGCTTCTAGCGGGAAGCAGTACTTC
TRBV5-1	TRBJ1-1	.	.	CASSLASYNTEAFF	TGCGCCAGCAGCTTGGCCTCCTATAACACTGAAGCTTTCTTT
TRBV5-5	TRBJ1-2	.	.	CASSFDRTNYGYTF	TGTGCCAGCAGCTTCGACAGGACGAACTATGGCTACACCTTC
TRBV6-5	TRBJ1-2	.	.	CASSPFRGHYTF	TGTGCCAGCAGCCCCTTTCGGGGTCACTACACCTTC
TRBV30	TRBJ2-3	.	TRBD2	CAWSVSLAGDTQYF	TGTGCCTGGAGTGTATCACTAGCGGGAGATACGCAGTATTTT
TRBV28	TRBJ2-1	.	TRBD1	CASSSGQGYNEQFF	TGTGCCAGCAGTTCGGGACAGGGTTACAATGAGCAGTTCTTC
TRBV18	TRBJ1-1	.	TRBD1	CASSRQGQGARTEAFF	TGTGCCAGCTCCCGGCAGGGTCAGGGGGCGAGGACTGAAGCTTTCTTT
TRBV10-2	TRBJ1-3	.	TRBD1	CASSEGRGLAGNTIYF	TGCGCCAGCAGTGAAGGCAGGGGGCTTGCTGGAAACACCATATATTTT
TRBV2	TRBJ1-2	few	.	CASSPDSHRSGYTF	TGTGCCAGCAGTCCCGACAGTCACCGAAGCGGCTACACCTTC
TRBV19	TRBJ1-5	.	TRBD1	CASSIETGRTQPQHF	TGTGCCAGTAGTATAGAGACAGGGCGGACTCAGCCCCAGCATTTT
TRBV9	TRBJ1-5	.	.	CASSAYRVGWPQHF	TGTGCCAGCAGCGCTTACAGGGTGGGGTGGCCCCAGCATTTT
TRBV4-2	TRBJ1-1	.	.	CASSPQGGSTEAFF	TGTGCCAGCAGCCCTCAGGGCGGTAGCACTGAAGCTTTCTTT
TRBV7-6	TRBJ1-4	.	.	CASSREGVGNEKLFF	TGTGCCAGCAGTCGCGAGGGTGTTGGGAATGAAAAACTGTTTTTT
TRBV2	TRBJ1-1	.	TRBD1	CASRRQGIAEAFF	TGTGCCAGCAGGAGACAGGGAATAGCTGAAGCTTTCTTT
TRBV5-1	TRBJ2-1	.	.	CASSLVGGQDEQFF	TGCGCCAGCAGCTTGGTGGGGGGGCAGGATGAGCAGTTCTTC
TRBV18	TRBJ1-5	.	.	CASSPQQGYQPQHF	TGTGCCAGCTCACCACAGCAGGGGTATCAGCCCCAGCATTTT
TRBV6-2/TRBV6-3	TRBJ1-2	.	.	CASSSYWNGGYTF	TGTGCCAGCAGCAGCTACTGGAACGGGGGCTACACCTTC
TRBV28	TRBJ2-7	.	TRBD1	CASSPIIGDRDYEQYF	TGTGCCAGCAGTCCCATCATTGGGGACAGAGACTACGAGCAGTACTTC
TRBV27	TRBJ1-1	.	.	CASGPGVGTEAFF	TGTGCCAGCGGTCCAGGGGTGGGCACTGAAGCTTTCTTT
TRBV12-5	TRBJ2-5	once	TRBD2	CASGWGGIETQYF	TGTGCTAGTGGTTGGGGGGGAATAGAGACCCAGTACTTC
TRBV11-2	TRBJ1-4	few	TRBD1	CASSLTTGRHAEKLFF	TGTGCCAGCAGCTTAACGACAGGGCGCCATGCGGAAAAACTGTTTTTT
TRBV5-6	TRBJ1-3	once	.	CASSLQDSGNTIYF	TGTGCCAGCAGCCTACAGGACTCTGGAAACACCATATATTTT
TRBV19	TRBJ1-4	.	.	CASSGRGGEKLFF	TGTGCCAGTAGTGGCAGGGGTGGTGAAAAACTGTTTTTT
TRBV6-5	TRBJ1-1	once	.	CASSQFTGNTEAFF	TGTGCCAGCAGCCAGTTTACAGGGAACACTGAAGCTTTCTTT
TRBV7-3	TRBJ2-3	.	TRBD2	CASSRTSGSLETQYF	TGTGCCAGCAGTAGGACTAGCGGGAGTCTAGAGACGCAGTATTTT
TRBV28	TRBJ1-2	.	TRBD1	CASRPRDRVVNGYTF	TGTGCCAGCAGACCCCGGGACAGGGTTGTTAATGGCTACACCTTC
TRBV7-9	TRBJ2-3	once	TRBD1	CASSLGDRDADTQYF	TGTGCCAGCAGCTTAGGGGACAGGGATGCGGATACGCAGTATTTT
TRBV9	TRBJ2-5	.	.	CASSVGATPIPQYF	TGTGCCAGCAGCGTAGGGGCTACCCCCATCCCCCAGTACTTC
TRBV30	TRBJ1-2	.	.	CAWTLGENYGYTF	TGTGCCTGGACTCTCGGGGAGAACTATGGCTACACCTTC
TRBV5-6	TRBJ2-5	few	TRBD2	CASSRGLAGAERGAQYF	TGTGCCAGCAGTCGTGGACTAGCGGGAGCCGAACGGGGAGCCCAGTACTTC